This T cell receptor (beta chain) was captured by sequencing in a study of blood T cells in healthy people across ages. J gave up 6 bases and V 0 bases, and 5 bases lay outside the gene matches. The V gene's germline CDR1 is MNHNY and CDR2 SVGAGI (reference sequence). The CDR3 spans 16 residues. Primed by a sample-barcoded 5' primer and a J-beta primer mix, a second PCR proceeded for 7 to 11 cycles. MiXCR, run by TCRdb on the 5' RACE reads, gives a single entry per CDR3 protein. The sample has 780,000 or so distinct CDR3 sequences, approximately 53% seen once. The receptor was isolated from a man aged 40-50 years in good health. The chain combines TRBV6-6 with TRBJ1-4; 9 nucleotides align to TRBD1. The sequencing input was blood. The CDR3 here is CASSYSHRGPDEKLFF. The CDR3 nucleotides read TGTGCCAGCAGTTACTCTCACAGGGGGCCAGATGAAAAACTGTTTTTT.